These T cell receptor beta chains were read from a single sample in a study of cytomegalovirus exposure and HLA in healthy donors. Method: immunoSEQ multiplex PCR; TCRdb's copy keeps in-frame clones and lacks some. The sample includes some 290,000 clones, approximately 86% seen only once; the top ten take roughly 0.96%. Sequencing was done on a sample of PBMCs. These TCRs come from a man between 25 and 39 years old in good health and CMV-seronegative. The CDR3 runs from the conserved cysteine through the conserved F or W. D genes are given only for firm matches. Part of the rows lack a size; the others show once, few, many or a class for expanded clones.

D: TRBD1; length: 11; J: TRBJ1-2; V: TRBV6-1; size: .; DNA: TGTGCCAGCGGACAGGGCTATGGCTACACCTTC; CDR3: CASGQGYGYTF
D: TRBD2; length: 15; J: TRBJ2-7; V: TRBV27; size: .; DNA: TGTGCCAGCAGTTTAGCTGGCGGGGGGCCCTACGAGCAGTACTTC; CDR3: CASSLAGGGPYEQYF
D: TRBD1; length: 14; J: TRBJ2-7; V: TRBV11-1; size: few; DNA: TGTGCCAGCAGCTTTGGGGACAGGGGGTACGAGCAGTACTTC; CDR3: CASSFGDRGYEQYF
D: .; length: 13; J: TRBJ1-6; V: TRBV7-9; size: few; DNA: TGTGCCAGCAGGGTTAGAGGAGATTCACCCCTCCACTTT; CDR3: CASRVRGDSPLHF
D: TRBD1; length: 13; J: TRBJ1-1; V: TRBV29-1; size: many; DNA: TGCAGCGCCATGACAGGGGGGAACACTGAAGCTTTCTTT; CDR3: CSAMTGGNTEAFF
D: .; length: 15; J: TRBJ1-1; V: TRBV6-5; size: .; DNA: TGTGCCAGCAGTCTACTCCCCGGACAAAACACTGAAGCTTTCTTT; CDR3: CASSLLPGQNTEAFF
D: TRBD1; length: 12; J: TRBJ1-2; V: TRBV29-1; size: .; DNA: TGCAGCGGAGGACAGGATTTCTATGGCTACACCTTC; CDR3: CSGGQDFYGYTF
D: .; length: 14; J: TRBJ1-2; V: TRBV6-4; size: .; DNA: TGTGCCAGCAGTGACTCGGCGGGGTACTATGGCTACACCTTC; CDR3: CASSDSAGYYGYTF
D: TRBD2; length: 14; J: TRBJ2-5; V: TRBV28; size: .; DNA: TGTGCCAGCAGTTTCCTAGCGGGGCAAGAGACCCAGTACTTC; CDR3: CASSFLAGQETQYF
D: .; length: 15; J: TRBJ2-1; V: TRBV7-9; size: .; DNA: TGTGCCAGCAGCCAAACGGGGGACCCCTACAATGAGCAGTTCTTC; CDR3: CASSQTGDPYNEQFF
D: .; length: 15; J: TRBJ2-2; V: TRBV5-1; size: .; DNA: TGCGCCAGCAGCTTGGACAGGGTTTCCACCGGGGAGCTGTTTTTT; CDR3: CASSLDRVSTGELFF
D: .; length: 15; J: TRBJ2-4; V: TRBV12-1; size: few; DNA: TGTGCCAGCAGCTTTCGGGGGGGGTCAAAAAACATTCAGTACTTC; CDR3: CASSFRGGSKNIQYF
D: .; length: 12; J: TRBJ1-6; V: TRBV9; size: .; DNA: TGTGCCAGCAGTGAGATTAATTCACCCCTCCACTTT; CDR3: CASSEINSPLHF
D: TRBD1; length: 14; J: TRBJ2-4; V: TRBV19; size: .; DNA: TGTGCCAGTACCCCGACAGGGGACAAAAACATTCAGTACTTC; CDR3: CASTPTGDKNIQYF
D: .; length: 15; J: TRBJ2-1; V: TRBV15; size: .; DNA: TGTGCCACCAGCGGGGGAGCGACAGGCCTCCATGAGCAGTTCTTC; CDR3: CATSGGATGLHEQFF
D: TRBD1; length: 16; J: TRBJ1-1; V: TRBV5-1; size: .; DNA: TGCGCCAGCAGCCCCTGGACAGGGTTCGAGAACACTGAAGCTTTCTTT; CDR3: CASSPWTGFENTEAFF
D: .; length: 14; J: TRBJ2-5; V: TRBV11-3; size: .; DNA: TGTGCCAGCAGCTCTTGGACAGACCAAGAGACCCAGTACTTC; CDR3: CASSSWTDQETQYF
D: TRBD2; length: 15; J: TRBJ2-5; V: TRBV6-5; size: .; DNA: TGTGCCAGCAGTCCCTCCATAGCGGGGCAAGAGACCCAGTACTTC; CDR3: CASSPSIAGQETQYF
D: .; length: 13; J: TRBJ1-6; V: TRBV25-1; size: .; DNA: TGTGCCAGCAGCCGGGACTTCAATTCACCCCTCCACTTT; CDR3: CASSRDFNSPLHF
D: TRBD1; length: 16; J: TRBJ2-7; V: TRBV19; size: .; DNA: TGTGCCAGTAGTATGGATCGGGACAGGGCGTCCTACGAGCAGTACTTC; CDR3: CASSMDRDRASYEQYF
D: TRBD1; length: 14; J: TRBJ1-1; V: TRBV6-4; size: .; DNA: TGTGCCAGCAGTTGGGACAGATCCAACACTGAAGCTTTCTTT; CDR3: CASSWDRSNTEAFF
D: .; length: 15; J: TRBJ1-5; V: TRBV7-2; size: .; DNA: TGTGCCAGCAGCGCCACAGGAGTACCCAATCAGCCCCAGCATTTT; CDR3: CASSATGVPNQPQHF
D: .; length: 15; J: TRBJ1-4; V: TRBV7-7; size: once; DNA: TGTGCCAGCAGCCTCTCAGGGATGTTAGGTGAAAAACTGTTTTTT; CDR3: CASSLSGMLGEKLFF
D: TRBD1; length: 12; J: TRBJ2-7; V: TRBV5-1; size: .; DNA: TGCGCCAGCAGCCCGACAGGGGTCGAGCAGTACTTC; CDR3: CASSPTGVEQYF
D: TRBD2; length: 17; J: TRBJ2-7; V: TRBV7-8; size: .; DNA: TGTGCCAGCAGCTTAACTTTCTCCGGGACTAGCACCTACGAGCAGTACTTC; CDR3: CASSLTFSGTSTYEQYF
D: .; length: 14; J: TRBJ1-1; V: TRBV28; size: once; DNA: TGTGCCAGCAACGGAGGCCCCCCTTTCACTGAAGCTTTCTTT; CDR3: CASNGGPPFTEAFF
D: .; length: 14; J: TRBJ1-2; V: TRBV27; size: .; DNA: TGTGCCAGCAGTTTATCTACGGGAAACTATGGCTACACCTTC; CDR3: CASSLSTGNYGYTF
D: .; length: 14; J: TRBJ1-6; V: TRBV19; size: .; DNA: TGTGCCAGTAAAGTCGACAGAACGAATTCACCCCTCCACTTT; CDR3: CASKVDRTNSPLHF
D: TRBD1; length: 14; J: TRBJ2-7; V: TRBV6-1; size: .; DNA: TGTGCCAGCAGTATGGGACAGGGAGGTTACGAGCAGTACTTC; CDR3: CASSMGQGGYEQYF
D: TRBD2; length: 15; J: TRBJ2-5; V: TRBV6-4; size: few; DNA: TGTGCCAGCAGTCGGTTAGCGGGGAACCAAGAGACCCAGTACTTC; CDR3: CASSRLAGNQETQYF